These 23 T cell receptor beta chains came from one sample sequenced in a study of molecular identifiers for immune sequencing clone quantification. TCRdb reprocessed the PCR reads via MiXCR and lists one record per CDR3 protein. Found here are 65,000 to 70,000 distinct CDR3 sequences, 15% to 20% of them singletons; the top ten hold about 1.5%. Input material: naive CD8+ T cells from blood, with Jurkat cell RNA spiked in. Subset denoted: FACS-sorted CD8+CD4-CCR7+CD45RA+ naive T cells. The receptors derive from a human donor in good health. Some libraries in this study had Jurkat cell RNA spiked in.

This clonotype was counted ten times or more. The V call is TRBV20-1, the J call TRBJ2-7; TRBD2 might be the D (6 bases). The germline V gene encodes CDR1 DFQATT and CDR2 SNEGSKA (reference sequence). The length of the CDR3 is 13 residues. Trimming cost V 6 bases and J 3 bases, with 15 bases left between them. The CDR3 loop is CSASPGLYYEQYF. CDR3 DNA: TGCAGTGCGAGTCCGGGACTTTACTACGAGCAGTACTTC.

This clonotype qualifies as medium-sized (0.01 to 0.1%). The CDR3 DNA sequence: TGCGCCAGCAGCCTTAGACTAGAAGCCTACGAGCAGTACTTC. It yields the protein CASSLRLEAYEQYF. The chain links TRBV4-3 to TRBJ2-7; tentative D call: TRBD2 (6 bases). Trimming pared 4 bases from V and 2 bases from J, leaving 12 bases between. The CDR3 loop spans 14 amino acids. Germline CDR1 and CDR2: LGHNA and YSLEER.

This clonotype came up many times. This chain joins TRBV4-3 and TRBJ2-7; unclear D gene. The CDR3 contains 14 residues. The germline V gene encodes CDR1 LGHNA and CDR2 YSLEER. V lost 0 bases, J lost 4 bases, and 10 bases lay in between. CDR3 nucleotides: TGCGCCAGCAGCCAAGATCTTGGGCTATACGAGCAGTACTTC. This translates into CASSQDLGLYEQYF.

In this sample, this clonotype turned up many times. This chain uses TRBV20-1 with TRBJ2-7; the match to TRBD2 covers 10 bases. Looked up from germline, CDR1 is DFQATT and CDR2 is SNEGSKA (reference sequence). V was clipped by 4 bases and J by 2 bases; unmatched bases: 5. The CDR3 has 14 residues. CDR3 in amino acids: CSAIPSGSAYEQYF. CDR3 DNA: TGCAGTGCTATCCCTAGCGGGAGTGCCTACGAGCAGTACTTC.

The table lists this clonotype with many counts. The chain combines TRBV18 with TRBJ2-7; D is ambiguous. Germline assignment: CDR1 KGHSH and CDR2 LQKENI. V lost 3 bases and J 2 bases, leaving 11 bases between the germline ends. The CDR3 loop spans 14 amino acids. Here the CDR3 DNA reads TGTGCCAGCTCACCTCCGGAAGCACCCTACGAGCAGTACTTC. Its translation: CASSPPEAPYEQYF.

There are many counts of this clonotype. CDR3 in DNA: TGTGCCAGCAAAACACAGGGAACTGAGCAGTACTTC. As protein: CASKTQGTEQYF. The chain couples TRBV11-2 to TRBJ2-7, with D perhaps matching TRBD1 (6 bases). The CDR3 length is 12 residues. Trimming took 7 bases from V and 7 from J, leaving 14 bases between them. Germline assignment: CDR1 SGHAT and CDR2 FQNNGV.

This clonotype was observed at least ten times. This chain links TRBV4-2 with TRBJ2-6; unclear D gene. Trimming stripped 0 bases from V and 2 bases from J, with 2 bases between. CDR3 length: 14 residues. Germline CDR1 LGHNA, CDR2 YNFKEQ. The CDR3 is CASSQDAGANVLTF. The DNA of the CDR3 is TGTGCCAGCAGCCAAGATGCTGGGGCCAACGTCCTGACTTTC.

Of note for this clonotype: The germline gene is not matched at one end of the junction; a read error may be the cause. The rearrangement links TRBV6-6 to TRBJ2-1; a weak D match, TRBD1 (5 bases). The CDR3 runs to 15 residues. CDR1 and CDR2 from the germline V gene are MNHNY and SVGAGI (reference sequence). In DNA, the CDR3 is TGTGCCAGCAGTTACAGTGGGTCCCCAGGGAATGAGCAGCTCTTC. As protein: CASSYSGSPGNEQLF.

This clonotype was counted many times. The CDR3 loop reads CAWKANTEAFF. The CDR3 bases are TGTGCCTGGAAGGCTAACACTGAAGCTTTCTTT. V usage is TRBV30 and J usage is TRBJ1-1; D is ambiguous. V lost 4 bases to trimming and J lost 2 bases, with 5 bases between them. CDR3 length equals 11 residues. Germline loops: CDR1 GTSNPN, CDR2 SVGIG (reference sequence).

At least ten counts were recorded for this clonotype. V and J are TRBV29-1 and TRBJ1-1; tentatively, D is TRBD1 (5 bases). V was cut by 2 bases and J by 0 bases, with 16 bases left in between. CDR1 is SQVTM and CDR2 is ANQGSEA in the germline V gene. The CDR3 loop spans 16 amino acids. DNA of the CDR3: TGCAGCGTTGAAATCACCGCCGGGACGGTGAACACTGAAGCTTTCTTT. Translated: CSVEITAGTVNTEAFF.

This clonotype was detected many times. The genes are TRBV6-5 and TRBJ2-3, with D perhaps assigned TRBD1 or TRBD2 (6 bases each). The germline V and J ends were trimmed by 0 bases and 6 bases, with 16 bases remaining between them. The CDR3 contains 16 residues. Germline V lookup: CDR1 MNHEY, CDR2 SVGAGI. The CDR3 is CASSYSFGGGSDTQYF. DNA for the CDR3: TGTGCCAGCAGTTACTCGTTCGGAGGGGGATCGGATACGCAGTATTTT.

This clonotype was seen ten or more times. The chain links TRBV6-2 or TRBV6-3 to TRBJ2-3; TRBD2 matches at 9 bases. The V segment lost 4 bases and the J segment 5 bases; nucleotides outside the gene matches: 7. This CDR3 spans 15 amino acids. Germline CDR1 is MNHEY and CDR2 is SVGEGT. In nucleotides, the CDR3 is TGTGCCAGCAGTTGGCTGATAGCGGGGGTAGATACGCAGTATTTT. The encoded protein is CASSWLIAGVDTQYF.

Only a few counts were recorded for this clonotype. The chain joins TRBV5-5 to TRBJ1-6; TRBD1 matches 8 bases. Trimming took 4 bases from V and 5 from J; bases not matched to a gene: 2. This CDR3 contains 14 residues. CDR1 is SGHKS and CDR2 is YYEKEE in the germline V gene (reference sequence). CDR3 residues: CASSQGADNSPLHF. CDR3 nucleotides: TGTGCCAGCAGCCAGGGGGCTGATAATTCACCCCTCCACTTT.

There are many counts of this clonotype. This chain links TRBV6-5 with TRBJ2-5; the D gene is possibly TRBD1 (7 bases). The CDR3 runs 16 residues. The V and J ends lost 0 bases and 2 bases respectively, with 13 bases between them. The germline V gene has CDR1 MNHEY and CDR2 SVGAGI. In DNA form, the CDR3 reads TGTGCCAGCAGTTACTCGATGCGGGACAGACAAGAGACCCAGTACTTC. Translation gives CASSYSMRDRQETQYF.

The genes are TRBV12-3 or TRBV12-4 and TRBJ2-7; 11 bases line up with TRBD2. The V gene end was trimmed by 3 bases and the J gene end by 4 bases; junction bases not matched to a gene: 5. This CDR3 region has 15 residues. The CDR3 protein is CASSFIAGGGYEQYF. DNA for the CDR3: TGTGCCAGCAGTTTCATAGCGGGAGGGGGGTACGAGCAGTACTTC.

This clonotype was detected ten times or more. CDR3 in amino acids: CASVQSGSGNEQFF. The CDR3, as DNA: TGTGCCAGCGTGCAGAGCGGGAGTGGCAATGAGCAGTTCTTC. The chain employs TRBV6-5 and TRBJ2-1, with TRBD2 identical over 8 bases. The CDR3 has 14 amino acids. Germline assignment: CDR1 MNHEY and CDR2 SVGAGI. V gave up 8 bases and J gave up 6 bases; unmatched junction bases: 9.

The chain's CDR3 is CASSLVGWLFF. The DNA of the CDR3 is TGTGCCAGCAGTCTAGTGGGATGGCTGTTTTTT. The genes are TRBV12-3 or TRBV12-4 and TRBJ2-2; D call uncertain. Deletions cut 5 bases from V and 13 bases from J, with 11 bases between. The CDR3 runs to 11 residues.

This sequence joins TRBV4-1 and TRBJ2-1; 7 bases align to TRBD2. The CDR3 extends over 15 amino acids. Germline V lookup: CDR1 MGHRA, CDR2 YSYEKL. V lost 3 bases to trimming and J lost 7 bases; unmatched junction nucleotides: 9. This CDR3 is CASSHPGGRGNEQFF. The DNA of the CDR3 is TGCGCCAGCAGCCACCCCGGGGGGAGAGGTAATGAGCAGTTCTTC.

To note about this clonotype: A read error may be the cause here, since a much bigger clone is one base away. The chain joins TRBV12-3 or TRBV12-4 to TRBJ1-1; D is unresolved. The CDR3 spans 13 residues. V lost 7 bases and J 0 bases, leaving 9 bases between the germline ends. The CDR3 region has the DNA TGTGCCAGCATTCCAACTATGAACACTGAAGCTTTCTTT. This codes for CASIPTMNTEAFF.

This clonotype appeared many times. The V call is TRBV5-5, the J call TRBJ1-1; D is possibly TRBD1 (6 bases). The V end lost 4 bases, the J end lost 6 bases, and 16 bases lay between the germline ends. CDR1 is SGHKS and CDR2 is YYEKEE in the germline V gene (reference sequence). The CDR3 is 14 amino acids. CDR3 DNA: TGTGCCAGCAGCGACCGGGACAAGGGACCTGAAGCTTTCTTT. Protein sequence: CASSDRDKGPEAFF. Full variable domain (rest looked up from reference TRBV5-5 and TRBJ1-1): DAGVTQSPTHLIKTRGQQVTLRCSPISGHKSVSWYQQVLGQGPQFIFQYYEKEERGRGNFPDRFSARQFPNYSSELNVNALLLGDSALYLCASSDRDKGPEAFFGQGTRLTVV.

This clonotype was counted many times. The chain joins TRBV3-1 to TRBJ2-5; TRBD2 matches at 7 bases. The ends lost 1 base at V and 5 bases at J; junction bases unmatched: 16. The CDR3 covers 18 residues. Germline V gene lookup returns CDR1 LGHDT and CDR2 YNNKEL (reference sequence). The CDR3: CASSQVTNGAGVSETQYF. CDR3 nucleotide sequence: TGTGCCAGCAGCCAAGTAACGAACGGGGCGGGAGTCTCGGAGACCCAGTACTTC.

This clonotype was seen at least ten times. The chain carries TRBV28 and TRBJ2-7; a weak D match, TRBD1 (6 bases). V shed 9 bases and J shed 5 bases, with 17 bases lying between them. Germline V gene lookup returns CDR1 MDHEN and CDR2 SYDVKM. The CDR3 contains 13 residues. The CDR3 spells CASTVQGSHEQYF. The DNA for the CDR3 is TGTGCCAGTACTGTCCAGGGGTCCCACGAGCAGTACTTC.

This clonotype appeared many times. This chain uses TRBV10-2 with TRBJ1-1; the D is unclear. The CDR3 is made up of 14 amino acids. CDR1 and CDR2 (germline): WSHSY, SAAADI. V was pared by 2 bases and J by 6 bases, with 13 bases between. The CDR3 DNA is TGCGCCAGCAGTGAGCCCACCCCAGGCGCTGAAGCTTTCTTT. Residues: CASSEPTPGAEAFF.